The 8 T cell receptor beta chains below were found in one sample sequenced in a study of cytomegalovirus exposure and HLA in healthy donors. It was with 60 Vbeta and 13 Jbeta primers that the PCR ran. Clones were sequenced by immunoSEQ multiplex PCR, and TCRdb holds only the in-frame ones, with some missing. Its listing shows under 200,000 clones. The sample comprised PBMCs. These receptors originate from a man aged 25 to 45 in good health and CMV-seronegative.

CDR3 in DNA: TGTGCCAGCAGCTTAGCTGGGACAGGGGGGTATGGCTACACCTTC. It is translated as CASSLAGTGGYGYTF. V and J are TRBV7-2 and TRBJ1-2; the match to TRBD1 covers 11 bases. The trim removed 0 bases at V and 5 bases at J, leaving 2 bases unmatched. This CDR3 comprises 15 residues. Germline V lookup: CDR1 SGHTA, CDR2 FQGNSA.

The V call is TRBV7-2, the J call TRBJ1-3, with D perhaps TRBD1 (6 bases). The length of the CDR3 is 15 residues. Trimming took off 5 bases at V and 1 base at J, with 12 bases between the two ends. CDR1 and CDR2 (germline): SGHTA, FQGNSA. DNA for the CDR3: TGTGCCAGCAGCACCGTCAGGGGATCTGGAAACACCATATATTTT. Translating it yields CASSTVRGSGNTIYF.

The chain joins TRBV4-2 to TRBJ2-2; D call uncertain. Germline CDR1 LGHNA, CDR2 YNFKEQ. This CDR3 has 14 amino acids. V dropped 0 bases and J dropped 1 base, with 3 bases sitting between them. The DNA for the CDR3 is TGTGCCAGCAGCCAAGAGAGGAACACCGGGGAGCTGTTTTTT. Its protein is CASSQERNTGELFF.

CDR3: CASSFWGGLNTEAFF. The CDR3 DNA reads as TGTGCCAGCAGTTTTTGGGGGGGCTTGAACACTGAAGCTTTCTTT. J is TRBJ1-1 and V is TRBV28; a possible D gene is TRBD1 (6 bases). Trimming left V 3 bases short and J 0 bases short, with 11 bases between. Germline V CDR1 and CDR2: MDHEN, SYDVKM. This CDR3 has 15 residues.

The CDR3 nucleotides are TGTGCCAGCAGTCCTGACGGGAACTATGGCTACACCTTC. Its protein product is CASSPDGNYGYTF. The rearrangement links TRBV28 to TRBJ1-2; D remains ambiguous. The germline V gene has CDR1 MDHEN and CDR2 SYDVKM. The CDR3 covers 13 residues. V dropped 5 bases and J dropped 2 bases, with 9 bases sitting between them.

V usage is TRBV27 and J usage is TRBJ2-5, with D possibly being TRBD1 (6 bases). Matching the DNA end better, TRBJ2-7 makes the J call doubtful. Germline V gives CDR1 MNHEY, CDR2 SMNVEV (reference sequence). This CDR3 has 14 residues. The CDR3 reads CASSYQGQGNEQYF. Here the CDR3 DNA reads TGTGCCAGCAGTTACCAGGGGCAGGGTAACGAGCAGTACTTC.

The chain carries TRBV7-2 and TRBJ2-2, with D perhaps TRBD2 (6 bases). V was trimmed by 6 bases and J by 7 bases, leaving 18 bases between them. Germline CDR1 SGHTA, CDR2 FQGNSA. This CDR3 is 15 amino acids long. CDR3 DNA: TGTGCCAGCAGGATAGGGACTCCTCCCGGCGGGGAGCTGTTTTTT. Its protein product is CASRIGTPPGGELFF.

The chain carries TRBV7-6 and TRBJ1-1; 9 positions agree with TRBD1. Germline V gene lookup returns CDR1 SGHVS and CDR2 FNYEAQ. The CDR3 has 16 residues. The V segment lost 4 bases and the J segment 1 base; nucleotides outside the gene matches: 7. The CDR3 region is CASSSPRGQGNTEAFF. CDR3 bases: TGTGCCAGCAGCTCCCCGAGGGGACAGGGGAACACTGAAGCTTTCTTT.